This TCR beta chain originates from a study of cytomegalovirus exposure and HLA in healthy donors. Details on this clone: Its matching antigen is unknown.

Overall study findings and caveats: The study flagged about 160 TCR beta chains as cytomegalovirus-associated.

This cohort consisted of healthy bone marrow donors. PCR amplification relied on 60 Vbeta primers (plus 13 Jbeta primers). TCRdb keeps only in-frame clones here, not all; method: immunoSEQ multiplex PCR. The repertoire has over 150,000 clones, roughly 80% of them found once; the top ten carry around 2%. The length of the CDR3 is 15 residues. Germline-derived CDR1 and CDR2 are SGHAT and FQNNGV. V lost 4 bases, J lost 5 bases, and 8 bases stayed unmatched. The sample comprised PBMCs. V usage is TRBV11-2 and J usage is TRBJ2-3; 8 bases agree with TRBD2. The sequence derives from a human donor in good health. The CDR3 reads CASSWRGADGDTQYF. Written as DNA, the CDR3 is TGTGCCAGCAGCTGGCGGGGGGCTGATGGAGATACGCAGTATTTT.